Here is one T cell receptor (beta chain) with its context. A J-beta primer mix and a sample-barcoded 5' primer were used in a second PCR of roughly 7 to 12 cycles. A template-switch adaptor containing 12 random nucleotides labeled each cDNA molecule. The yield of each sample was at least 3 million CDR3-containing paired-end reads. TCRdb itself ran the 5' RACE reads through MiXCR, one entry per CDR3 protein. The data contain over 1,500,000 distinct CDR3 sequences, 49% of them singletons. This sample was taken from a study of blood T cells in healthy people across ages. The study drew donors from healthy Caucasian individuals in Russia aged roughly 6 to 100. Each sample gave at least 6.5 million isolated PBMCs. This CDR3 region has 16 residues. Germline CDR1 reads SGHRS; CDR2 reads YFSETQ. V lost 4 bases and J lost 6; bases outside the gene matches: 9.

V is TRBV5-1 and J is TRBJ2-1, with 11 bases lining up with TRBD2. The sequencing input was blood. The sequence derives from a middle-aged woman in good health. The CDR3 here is CASSAELAGAANEQFF. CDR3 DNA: TGCGCCAGCAGCGCCGAACTAGCGGGGGCCGCCAATGAGCAGTTCTTC.